These 10 T cell receptor beta chains were sequenced from one sample in a study of beta chain features in type 1 diabetes. The whole isolated RNA underwent reverse transcription, so sequencing captured expressed TCRB transcripts. The data were produced by immunoSEQ multiplex PCR, yet TCRdb's version contains in-frame clones alone and is incomplete. This sample has more than 300,000 clones, with approximately 8% found just once. Sequenced input: central memory CD4+ T cells from blood. Receptor source: a woman aged 18 to 35 in good health.

This clone appeared a few times. J is TRBJ1-1 and V is TRBV28; TRBD1 matches at 7 bases. This CDR3 is 14 amino acids long. The germline V gene has CDR1 MDHEN and CDR2 SYDVKM. V was clipped by 8 bases and J by 7 bases; unmatched bases: 13. DNA of the CDR3: TGTGCCAGCGTAGACAGGGAGGGATGGGGTGAAGCTTTCTTT. The encoded protein is CASVDREGWGEAFF.

This clone was counted between two and nine times. This chain links TRBV5-6 with TRBJ2-7; D gene ambiguous. The V and J ends lost 4 bases and 4 bases respectively, with 15 bases between them. CDR1 SGHDT and CDR2 YYEEEE come from the germline V gene. The CDR3 consists of 14 residues. CDR3 region: CASSLAGPGYEQYF. In nucleotides, the CDR3 is TGTGCCAGCAGCCTGGCTGGGCCTGGGTACGAGCAGTACTTC.

In its sample, this clone was seen a few times. The chain links TRBV6-1 to TRBJ1-3; a weak D match, TRBD1 (6 bases). Trimming pared 7 bases from V and 4 bases from J, leaving 14 bases between. Germline V gives CDR1 MNHNS, CDR2 SASEGT. There are 14 residues in the CDR3. CDR3 coding DNA: TGTGCCAGCACAACAGGGTTTCAGGGAAACACCATATATTTT. Translating gives CASTTGFQGNTIYF.

The chain carries TRBV7-2 and TRBJ1-2, with a weak D call TRBD1 (5 bases). The CDR3 is 13 amino acids. V lost 8 bases and J lost 0, with 10 bases in between. Germline V gives CDR1 SGHTA, CDR2 FQGNSA. The DNA of the CDR3 is TGTGCCAGCGGGCAGGGAACTAACTATGGCTACACCTTC. Translation: CASGQGTNYGYTF.

This clone was observed a few times. The chain recombines TRBV27 with TRBJ2-7, with 7 bases aligning to TRBD2. Germline V lookup: CDR1 MNHEY, CDR2 SMNVEV (reference sequence). The CDR3 spans 15 residues. V was clipped by 3 bases and J by 4 bases; unmatched bases: 9. CDR3 bases: TGTGCCAGCAGTTTCGCGTGGGAGGGTTTGTACGAGCAGTACTTC. This sequence encodes CASSFAWEGLYEQYF.

CDR3 protein: CASSLVRDFSEQFF. CDR3 sequence (DNA): TGTGCCAGCAGTTTAGTCCGGGATTTCAGTGAGCAGTTCTTC. The chain couples TRBV28 to TRBJ2-1, with a tentative D call TRBD2 (5 bases). The CDR3 is made up of 14 amino acids. Germline V gene lookup returns CDR1 MDHEN and CDR2 SYDVKM. Trimming shortened V by 2 bases and J by 9 bases, and 14 bases separated the two germline ends.

V gene TRBV15 combines with J gene TRBJ2-5; 9 positions agree with TRBD1. The CDR3 length is 16 residues. Germline V gene lookup returns CDR1 LNHNV and CDR2 YYDKDF (reference sequence). The J segment lost 3 bases and the V segment lost 3 bases, leaving 8 bases of the junction unmatched. CDR3 in amino acids: CATSRPGQGLKETQYF. DNA of the CDR3: TGTGCCACCAGCAGGCCGGGACAGGGCTTAAAAGAGACCCAGTACTTC.

The chain uses TRBV5-4 and TRBJ1-1; D may be TRBD1 (6 bases). The length of the CDR3 is 16 residues. Trimming removed 0 bases at V and 1 base at J, with 13 bases between. Germline CDR1 reads SGHNT; CDR2 reads YYREEE (reference sequence). CDR3 in amino acids: CASSLGQAWGNTEAFF. CDR3 DNA: TGTGCCAGCAGCTTGGGACAGGCCTGGGGGAACACTGAAGCTTTCTTT.

This chain links TRBV11-2 with TRBJ2-7; unclear D gene. Germline values: CDR1 SGHAT, CDR2 FQNNGV. V was cut by 0 bases and J by 2 bases, with 8 bases left in between. The CDR3 is made up of 14 amino acids. The CDR3 DNA follows: TGTGCCAGCAGCTTAGAACCGGGTCCCTACGAGCAGTACTTC. It specifies CASSLEPGPYEQYF.

The V and J genes are TRBV7-2 and TRBJ1-2; unclear D gene. V gave up 8 bases and J gave up 8 bases, with 15 bases separating them. Germline values: CDR1 SGHTA, CDR2 FQGNSA. The CDR3 sequence is 12 residues long. DNA of the CDR3: TGTGCCAGCGAGGGAAACTGGGAGGGCTACACCTTC. Translation: CASEGNWEGYTF.